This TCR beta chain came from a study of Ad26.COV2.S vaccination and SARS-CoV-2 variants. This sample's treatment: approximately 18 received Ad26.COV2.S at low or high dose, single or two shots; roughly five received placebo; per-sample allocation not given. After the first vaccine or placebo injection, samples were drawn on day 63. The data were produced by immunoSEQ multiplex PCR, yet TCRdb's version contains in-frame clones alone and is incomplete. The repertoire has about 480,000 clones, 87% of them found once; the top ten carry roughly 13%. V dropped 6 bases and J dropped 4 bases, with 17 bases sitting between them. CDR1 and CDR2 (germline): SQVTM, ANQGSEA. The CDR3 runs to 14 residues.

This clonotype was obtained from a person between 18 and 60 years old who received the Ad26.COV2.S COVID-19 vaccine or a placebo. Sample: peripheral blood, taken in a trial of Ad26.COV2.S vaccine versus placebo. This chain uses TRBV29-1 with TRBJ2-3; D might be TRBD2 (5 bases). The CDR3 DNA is TGCAGCGTCCCGGGGTCAGGTACCTCAGATACGCAGTATTTT. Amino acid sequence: CSVPGSGTSDTQYF.